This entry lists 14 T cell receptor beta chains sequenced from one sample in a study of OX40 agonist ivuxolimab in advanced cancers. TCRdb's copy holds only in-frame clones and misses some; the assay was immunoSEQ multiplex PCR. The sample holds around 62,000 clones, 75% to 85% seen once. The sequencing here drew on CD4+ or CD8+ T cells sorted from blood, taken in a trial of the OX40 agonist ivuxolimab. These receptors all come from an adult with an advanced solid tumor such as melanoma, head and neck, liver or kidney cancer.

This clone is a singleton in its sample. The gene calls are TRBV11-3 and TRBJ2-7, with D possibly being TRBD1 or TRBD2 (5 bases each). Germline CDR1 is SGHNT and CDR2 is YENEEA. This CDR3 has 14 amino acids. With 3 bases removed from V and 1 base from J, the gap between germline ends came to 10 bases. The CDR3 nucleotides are TGTGCCAGCAGCTTGGGGACGGGGTCCTACGAGCAGTACTTC. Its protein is CASSLGTGSYEQYF.

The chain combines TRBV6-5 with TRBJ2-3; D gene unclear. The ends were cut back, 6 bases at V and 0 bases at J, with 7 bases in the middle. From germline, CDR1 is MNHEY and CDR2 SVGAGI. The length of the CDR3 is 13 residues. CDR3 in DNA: TGTGCCAGCAGACAAGCCAGCACAGATACGCAGTATTTT. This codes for CASRQASTDTQYF.

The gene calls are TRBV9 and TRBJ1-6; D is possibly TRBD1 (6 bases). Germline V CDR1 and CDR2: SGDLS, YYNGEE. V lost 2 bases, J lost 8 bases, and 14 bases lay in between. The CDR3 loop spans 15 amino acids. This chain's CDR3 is CASSVSGGKDSPLHF. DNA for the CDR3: TGTGCCAGCAGCGTCTCCGGGGGCAAGGATTCACCCCTCCACTTT.

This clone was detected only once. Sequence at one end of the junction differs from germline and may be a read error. DNA for the CDR3: TGTGCTAGCAGCTTAGGGCGGGTCGACACCATATATTTT. As protein: CASSLGRVDTIYF. V gene TRBV7-7 combines with J gene TRBJ1-3; D gene uncertain. Germline CDR1 and CDR2: SSHAT and FNYEAQ (reference sequence). The CDR3 loop spans 13 amino acids.

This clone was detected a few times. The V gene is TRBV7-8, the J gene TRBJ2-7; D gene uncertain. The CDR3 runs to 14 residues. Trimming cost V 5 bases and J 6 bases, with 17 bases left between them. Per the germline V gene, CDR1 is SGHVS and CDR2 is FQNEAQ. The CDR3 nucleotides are TGTGCCAGCAGCCTAGAGCGTGGATTGCGCGAGCAGTACTTC. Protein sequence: CASSLERGLREQYF.

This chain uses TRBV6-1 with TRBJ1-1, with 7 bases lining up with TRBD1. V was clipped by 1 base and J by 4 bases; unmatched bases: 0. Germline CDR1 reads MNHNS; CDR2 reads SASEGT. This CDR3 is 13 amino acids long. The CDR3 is CASSEGQGTEAFF. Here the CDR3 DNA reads TGTGCCAGCAGTGAAGGACAGGGCACTGAAGCTTTCTTT.

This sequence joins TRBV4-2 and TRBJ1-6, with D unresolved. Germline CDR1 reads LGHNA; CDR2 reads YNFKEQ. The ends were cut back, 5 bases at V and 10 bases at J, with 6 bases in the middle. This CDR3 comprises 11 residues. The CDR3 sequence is CASSSGSPLHF. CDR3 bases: TGTGCCAGCAGCTCGGGATCACCCCTCCACTTT.

CDR3 nucleotide sequence: TGCGCCAGCAGCCGTCAATCGGTATCGGGTGAAAAACTGTTTTTT. Amino acid sequence: CASSRQSVSGEKLFF. V gene TRBV4-3 combines with J gene TRBJ1-4; D is unclear. This CDR3 region has 15 residues. Germline CDR1 LGHNA, CDR2 YSLEER. V lost 4 bases and J lost 7, with 16 bases in between.

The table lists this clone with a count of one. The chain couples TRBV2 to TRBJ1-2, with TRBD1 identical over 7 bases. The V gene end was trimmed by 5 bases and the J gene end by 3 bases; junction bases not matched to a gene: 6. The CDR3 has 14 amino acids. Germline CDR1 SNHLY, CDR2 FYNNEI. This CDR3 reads CASSRQGKDYGYTF. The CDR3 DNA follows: TGTGCCAGCAGTAGACAGGGTAAGGACTATGGCTACACCTTC.

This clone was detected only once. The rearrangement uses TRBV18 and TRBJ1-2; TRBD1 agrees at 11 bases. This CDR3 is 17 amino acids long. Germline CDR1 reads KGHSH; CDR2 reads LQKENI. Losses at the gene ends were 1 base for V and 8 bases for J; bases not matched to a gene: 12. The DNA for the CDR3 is TGTGCCAGCTCACCACGTGGACAGGGGGCCTCTTCTGAGGGCTACACCTTC. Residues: CASSPRGQGASSEGYTF.

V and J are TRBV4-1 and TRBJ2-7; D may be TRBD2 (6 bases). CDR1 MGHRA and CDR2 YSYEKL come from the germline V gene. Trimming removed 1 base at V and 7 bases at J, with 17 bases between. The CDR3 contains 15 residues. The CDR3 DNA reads TGCGCCAGCAGCCAAGCGGACGGAGGGGCGCATGAGCAGTACTTC. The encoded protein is CASSQADGGAHEQYF.

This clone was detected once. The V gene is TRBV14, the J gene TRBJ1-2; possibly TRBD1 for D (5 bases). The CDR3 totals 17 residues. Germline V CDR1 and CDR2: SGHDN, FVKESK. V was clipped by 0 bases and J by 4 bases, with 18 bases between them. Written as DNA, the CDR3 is TGTGCCAGCAGCCAAGACCCAGGGCGCGCAAGGAGCTATGGCTACACCTTC. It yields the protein CASSQDPGRARSYGYTF.

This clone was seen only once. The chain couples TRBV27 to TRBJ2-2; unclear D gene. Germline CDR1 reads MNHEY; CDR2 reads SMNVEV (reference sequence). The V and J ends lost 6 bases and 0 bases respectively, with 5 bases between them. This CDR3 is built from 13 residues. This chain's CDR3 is CASRLANTGELFF. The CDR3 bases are TGTGCCAGCAGACTCGCGAACACCGGGGAGCTGTTTTTT.

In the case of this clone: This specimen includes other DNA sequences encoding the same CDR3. The chain's CDR3 is CSAREETQYF. The CDR3 DNA is TGCAGTGCTAGAGAAGAGACCCAGTACTTC. V usage is TRBV20-1 and J usage is TRBJ2-5; no definite D call. This CDR3 has 10 amino acids. V shed 0 bases and J shed 4 bases, with 0 bases lying between them. Per the germline V gene, CDR1 is DFQATT and CDR2 is SNEGSKA (reference sequence).